A single sample gave rise to the 17 T cell receptor beta chains below, sequenced in a study of T-cell reconstitution after alpha-beta-depleted transplantation in children. Unique molecular identifiers were used to barcode this TCRbeta library. TCRdb re-called the PCR reads through MiXCR, storing one row per CDR3 protein. The sample has hundreds of thousands of distinct CDR3 sequences; approximately 8% are singletons. Sequencing was performed on PBMCs, mostly from graft donor cells, taken 360 days after TCRalphabeta/CD19-depleted stem cell transplant. The receptor source for this set is a male patient under 10 years old who had a stem cell transplant for acute myeloid leukemia, so the T cells may come from the graft donor.

This clonotype was picked up many times. V is TRBV5-1 and J is TRBJ2-2; 8 nucleotides align to TRBD2. The CDR3 extends over 15 amino acids. Per germline, CDR1 SGHRS and CDR2 YFSETQ. V was pared by 3 bases and J by 5 bases, with 6 bases of the junction left unmatched. The CDR3 region has the DNA TGCGCCAGCAGCTCCGGGACTAGAAGTACCGGGGAGCTGTTTTTT. This encodes CASSSGTRSTGELFF.

This clonotype was counted ten times or more. This chain connects TRBV20-1 to TRBJ2-5; D unclear. The CDR3 runs to 12 residues. The ends were cut back, 3 bases at V and 7 bases at J, with 12 bases in the middle. The germline gives CDR1 DFQATT, CDR2 SNEGSKA (reference sequence). The CDR3 nucleotides are TGCAGTGCTAGCCCCCCAGTCGGGACCCAGTACTTC. Its translation is CSASPPVGTQYF.

This clonotype was detected ten times or more. The CDR3 spells CASSRSARIHEQYV. The CDR3 nucleotides read TGTGCCAGCTCACGCTCAGCCAGGATCCACGAGCAGTACGTC. The chain uses TRBV18 and TRBJ2-7, with unresolved D. Per germline, CDR1 KGHSH and CDR2 LQKENI. This CDR3 spans 14 amino acids. With 4 bases removed from V and 5 bases from J, the gap between germline ends came to 15 bases.

This clonotype has a handful of counts. The chain couples TRBV27 to TRBJ2-5; D perhaps matches TRBD1 (6 bases). CDR3 length: 15 residues. Trimming removed 3 bases from V and 2 bases from J, with 13 bases in between. The germline V gene has CDR1 MNHEY and CDR2 SMNVEV (reference sequence). The CDR3 bases are TGTGCCAGCAGTTTCCGAACAGGGTTTCAAGAGACCCAGTACTTC. It specifies CASSFRTGFQETQYF.

This clonotype was found many times. The CDR3 protein is CASSLLGELYEQFF. CDR3 DNA sequence: TGCGCCAGCAGCTTGTTAGGAGAATTGTATGAGCAGTTCTTC. The chain joins TRBV5-1 to TRBJ2-1, with no clear D. The CDR3 consists of 14 residues. Trimming took off 1 base at V and 8 bases at J, with 13 bases between the two ends. The V gene's germline CDR1 is SGHRS and CDR2 YFSETQ.

The rearrangement uses TRBV6-5 and TRBJ1-2; D call uncertain. This CDR3 contains 15 residues. In germline, CDR1 is MNHEY, CDR2 SVGAGI. V was clipped by 2 bases and J by 4 bases, with 14 bases between them. CDR3 sequence: CASSYSILDSYGYTF. The DNA of the CDR3 is TGTGCCAGCAGTTACAGTATCTTGGACTCCTATGGCTACACCTTC.

This clonotype was detected a few times. This chain connects TRBV12-3 or TRBV12-4 to TRBJ2-4; TRBD1 agrees at 7 bases. The CDR3 loop spans 14 amino acids. The V segment lost 6 bases and the J segment 2 bases; nucleotides outside the gene matches: 4. The CDR3 DNA sequence: TGTGCCAGCAGCCAACAGGGGTCCAAAAACATTCAGTACTTC. Residues: CASSQQGSKNIQYF.

At least ten counts were recorded for this clonotype. This chain joins TRBV29-1 and TRBJ2-2, with D hard to call. Germline V CDR1 and CDR2: SQVTM, ANQGSEA. The length of the CDR3 is 14 residues. V was pared by 4 bases and J by 1 base, with 10 bases between. CDR3 bases: TGCAGCGTTGGGTGGGGAAAGAACACCGGGGAGCTGTTTTTT. Encoded protein: CSVGWGKNTGELFF.

The CDR3 DNA follows: TGTGCCAGCAGTTTTTCACCAGGGGGCACTGAAGCTTTCTTT. Its protein is CASSFSPGGTEAFF. The chain has TRBV28 and TRBJ1-1; 7 bases align to TRBD1. Germline CDR1 and CDR2: MDHEN and SYDVKM. This CDR3 has 14 amino acids. Trimming cost V 3 bases and J 4 bases; bases outside gene matches: 5.

V is TRBV7-2 and J is TRBJ2-3; TRBD2 might be the D (6 bases). V lost 4 bases to trimming and J lost 8 bases, with 16 bases between them. This CDR3 contains 14 residues. Germline-derived CDR1 and CDR2 are SGHTA and FQGNSA. The CDR3 DNA follows: TGTGCCAGCAGCTACGCGGGTGTCGGGGGTACGCAGTATTTT. Protein: CASSYAGVGGTQYF. Supplemented by reference TRBV7-2 and TRBJ2-3, the full variable domain reads GAGVSQSPSNKVTEKGKDVELRCDPISGHTALYWYRQSLGQGLEFLIYFQGNSAPDKSGLPSDRFSAERTGGSVSTLTIQRTQQEDSAVYLCASSYAGVGGTQYFGPGTRLTVL.

The CDR3 nucleotides are TGTGCCAGCAGTTACTCGCACGAAGAGACCCAGTACTTC. Translation gives CASSYSHEETQYF. The gene calls are TRBV6-5 and TRBJ2-5, with D unresolved. The CDR3 has 13 residues. V gave up 0 bases and J gave up 3 bases, with 5 bases separating them. In germline, CDR1 is MNHEY, CDR2 SVGAGI.

Many counts were recorded for this clonotype. The genes are TRBV29-1 and TRBJ2-1; D is perhaps TRBD2 (5 bases). Germline values: CDR1 SQVTM, CDR2 ANQGSEA. The CDR3 length is 15 residues. V was shortened by 8 bases and J by 4 bases, with 21 bases between the two germline ends. For the CDR3, the DNA is TGCAGCCCGATGACTATGGCGGGTCAATACAATGAGCAGTTCTTC. It is translated as CSPMTMAGQYNEQFF.

This clonotype was observed at least ten times. The genes are TRBV7-2 and TRBJ2-5; no definite D call. CDR1 and CDR2 (germline): SGHTA, FQGNSA. V was pared by 1 base and J by 0 bases, with 15 bases between. The CDR3 loop spans 17 amino acids. The CDR3 here is CASSLVTTYTYQETQYF. The CDR3 region has the DNA TGTGCCAGCAGCTTAGTTACAACCTACACGTACCAAGAGACCCAGTACTTC. The full variable domain, in which reference TRBV7-2 and TRBJ2-5 provide the parts outside the CDR3, is GAGVSQSPSNKVTEKGKDVELRCDPISGHTALYWYRQSLGQGLEFLIYFQGNSAPDKSGLPSDRFSAERTGGSVSTLTIQRTQQEDSAVYLCASSLVTTYTYQETQYFGPGTRLLVL.

J is TRBJ1-2 and V is TRBV3-1, with TRBD1 matching over 10 bases. The length of the CDR3 is 15 residues. Germline CDR1 is LGHDT and CDR2 is YNNKEL (reference sequence). V lost 3 bases to trimming and J lost 7 bases; unmatched junction nucleotides: 8. CDR3 coding DNA: TGTGCCAGCAGCCAGCCGCCGGGACAGGGGTTTGGCTACACCTTC. It encodes CASSQPPGQGFGYTF.

This clonotype has a count of ten or more. The V call is TRBV12-3 or TRBV12-4, the J call TRBJ2-1; D may be TRBD2 (5 bases). This CDR3 is 15 amino acids long. V was trimmed by 7 bases and J by 4 bases, leaving 17 bases between them. CDR3 in amino acids: CASKRRETDYNEQFF. The CDR3 coding sequence is TGTGCCAGCAAAAGAAGGGAGACGGATTACAATGAGCAGTTCTTC.

This clonotype was picked up a small number of times. J is TRBJ1-2 and V is TRBV20-1; 7 bases are a match to TRBD1. CDR3 length equals 12 residues. V lost 3 bases, J lost 4 bases, and 2 bases stayed unmatched. Germline V gene sequence: CDR1 DFQATT, CDR2 SNEGSKA (reference sequence). In DNA form, the CDR3 reads TGCAGTGCTAGGACAGGGACCTATGGCTACACCTTC. It yields the protein CSARTGTYGYTF.

This clonotype was observed at least ten times. CDR3 amino acids: CASSEVTAEETQYF. Here the CDR3 DNA reads TGTGCCAGCAGTGAAGTCACAGCAGAAGAGACCCAGTACTTC. The chain has TRBV2 and TRBJ2-5; D gene unclear. This CDR3 is 14 amino acids long. Trimming pared 1 base from V and 3 bases from J, leaving 9 bases between. CDR1 is SNHLY, CDR2 FYNNEI, per germline.